This TCR beta chain was profiled in a study of blood T cell repertoires in COVID-19 (dated by TCRdb to the early 2020s). About the study as a whole: The collaborator samples originated in the United States, Italy and Spain and spanned the acute and convalescent phases of COVID-19. The prospective study material was composed of cDNA or gDNA derived from T cells, B-cell-depleted T cells, or PBMCs. Deeply sampled blood TCRbeta repertoires from subjects exposed to, actively infected with, or recovered from COVID-19 were included in the dataset. The repertoires were released in a freely available public database intended as a resource for research on the immune response to SARS-CoV-2. The samples were drawn from the first 160 participants of the ongoing ImmuneRACE study and from some 1,300 subjects provided by 6 global collaborators. The sample metadata nearly always contained a de-identified subject ID, COVID-19 status, age in years and sex. Where available, HLA class I and class II types were obtained from metadata supplied by the sample provider rather than from assay-based typing.

The V end gives up 2 bases and the J end 5 bases, leaving 4 bases in the junction not matched to a gene. The germline V gene (reference sequence) specifies SGHKS as CDR1 and YYEKEE as CDR2. The CDR3 sequence holds 15 residues, the cysteine and phenylalanine included. CDR3 DNA is the only sequence kept; it has 45 bases, read in frame from the first base. Broad study findings and their caveats: How much clinical and demographic metadata was included differed by source and by participant, and the metadata was provided uncurated.

One collaborating source in Seattle enrolled patients during active infection and followed them longitudinally through the course of disease. Collaborating institutions collected whole blood in K2EDTA tubes following their own protocols. For TCRbeta analysis, collaborators shipped samples in one of three forms: frozen whole blood, isolated PBMCs, or DNA extracted from either of those sample types. The immunoSEQ Assay, a bias-controlled multiplex PCR, was used to amplify TCRbeta CDR3 regions from genomic DNA. The study's own analysis went as follows. The number of nucleated cells in each sample was estimated by amplification of reference gene primers within the assay. To quantify the absolute abundance of each unique TCRbeta CDR3 rearrangement, sequence reads were collapsed and filtered. Productive Simpson clonality was computed per sample as the square root of Simpson's diversity index over productive rearrangements. TCRdb provides this immuneACCESS table in a form limited to in-frame rearrangements. Some clones are lacking; in checked studies, under half of them reflect an unresolved V gene, and why the rest are absent is not known. V, J and clone size are those of that table, while D and trimming were read from the DNA. For this sample there are a few hundred thousand clones; 80% to 90% appear just once. Less than 9% of the sample belongs to the ten largest clones.

With regard to this clone: The clone's antigen remains unknown. The input lacks base qualities; no much larger clone sits a single base away.

The chain couples TRBV5-5 to TRBJ2-1; the junction holds 10 bases that match TRBD2. The sample comprised peripheral blood. This clonotype originated in an older woman with COVID-19, enrolled during active disease. The CDR3: CASSFVAGGHNEQFF. The DNA is as follows: TGTGCCAGCAGCTTTGTAGCGGGGGGACACAATGAGCAGTTCTTC.